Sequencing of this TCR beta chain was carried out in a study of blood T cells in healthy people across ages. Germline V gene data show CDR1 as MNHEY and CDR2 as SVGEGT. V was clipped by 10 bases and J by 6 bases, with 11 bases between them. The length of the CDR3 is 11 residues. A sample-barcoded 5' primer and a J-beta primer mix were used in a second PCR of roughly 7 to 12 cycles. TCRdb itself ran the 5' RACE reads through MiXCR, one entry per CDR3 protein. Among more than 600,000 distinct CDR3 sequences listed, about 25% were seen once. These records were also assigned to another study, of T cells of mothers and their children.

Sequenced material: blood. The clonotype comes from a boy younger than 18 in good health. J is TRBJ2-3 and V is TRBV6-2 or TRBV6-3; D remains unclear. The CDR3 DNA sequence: TGTGCCACCACCATGTCTGATACGCAGTATTTT. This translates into CATTMSDTQYF.